This record looks at one T cell receptor (beta chain) sequence and its context. These data belong to a study of shared clonotypes between healthy human individuals. The CDR3 length is 16 residues. Per germline, CDR1 SGHRS and CDR2 YFSETQ. V was pared by 2 bases and J by 0 bases, with 14 bases between. Measured with immunoSEQ multiplex PCR; TCRdb has only the in-frame clones, and not every one. Of millions of clones in the sample, more than 85% are singletons; the top ten hold 0.35% to 0.45%. The source of this sequence is a man younger than 35 in good health. Some clones in this sample may be carry-over from other donors' samples. The specimen sequenced was naive CD4+ T cells from PBMCs. The subset here: CD45RA+ positively selected. This sequence joins TRBV5-1 and TRBJ1-1, with D tentatively TRBD1 (6 bases). CDR3 bases: TGCGCCAGCAGCTTAACAGGGACCTCTATGAACACTGAAGCTTTCTTT. Protein: CASSLTGTSMNTEAFF.